This T cell receptor beta chain was sequenced during a study of long-term antiretroviral therapy in people with HIV (dated by TCRdb to between 2021 and 2023). With respect to the entire study: The earliest samples were collected roughly a decade before the 2015 WHO recommendation for immediate ART, at a time when ART was usually postponed until CD4 counts fell. A retrospective serial study tested whether ART initiation and durable HIV suppression were associated with changes in peripheral blood TRB repertoire composition and diversity. A total of roughly 200 cryopreserved PBMC samples came from 25 to 35 adults with confirmed HIV infection and were collected serially over a mean of roughly six years (range 1-12). Of the roughly 32 participants with HIV, approximately 11 were female. No cross-contamination during QIAcube processing was shown when test extractions of a monoclonal T-cell line were performed alongside fewer than 40 polyclonal samples.

Results and caveats for the whole study, not just this receptor: ART initiation was associated with a significant increase in TRB diversity, but diversity stayed significantly below transplant donor controls even after long-term ART. Because PBMC availability was limited, only the TCR beta chain was sequenced, with no alpha chain pairing. HIV repertoires had narrower CDR3 length ranges than controls, and the network structure suggested an antigen-experienced repertoire that shifted only slightly toward naive after ART. Because pre-ART samples had limited cell numbers, unsorted PBMC were profiled rather than sorted CD4+ and CD8+ T cells. The samples were dated from about 2003 to 2018, and the ART regimens that were used may be less effective than current ART regimens. Inferences about post-ART repertoire changes were limited because no data were available on ART adherence, viral resistance or therapy changes. At every time point, the repertoire was dominated by expanded TRB clones first identified before ART initiation, although this dominance fluctuated and, in many PLHIV, declined after ART.

The immunoSEQ hsTCRB v3.0 assay was used at survey level resolution to sequence the TRB variable region. A depth of about 35,000-55,000 T-cell genomes per sample was targeted for TRB sequencing. TRB libraries were pooled and sequenced on an Illumina MiSeq using a v3 150-cycle kit. In the source study's methods: Analysis of repertoires was carried out in R inside a reproducible Nextflow workflow spanning QC, data transformation and analysis. LymphoSeq2, an R package for AIRR-Seq data exploration, was used to implement custom analyses. A few samples that produced fewer than 5000 total TRB sequences were removed, so 150 to 200 HIV repertoires were analyzed. Among the 180 to 200 retained HIV repertoires, 59 were collected before ART initiation and about 130 were collected after ART initiation. Each repertoire was downsampled to 5000 TRB nucleotide sequences, and summary statistics were averaged across 100 downsampling iterations. The analysis kept only TRB sequences whose CDR3 regions were at least seven amino acids long. Diversity was assessed using a clonality score derived from Shannon entropy and using the Gini coefficient. In repertoire networks, the top 5000 CDR3 amino acid sequences were linked whenever an edit distance of one separated two sequences. For TRB CDR3 amino acid sequences, GLIPH2 was used to predict antigen specificity groups and MHC restriction. Known CMV, EBV, HIV or tissue antigen associations were flagged by matching CDR3 amino acid sequences against VDJdb and McPAS-TCR. Pre-ART, post-ART and control groups were compared with Wilcoxon signed-rank tests and Holm-Bonferroni correction. TCRdb carries this immuneACCESS record with in-frame sequences only. Its versions omit some clonotypes, under half of them owing to an unresolved V gene in the studies checked, with the rest unexplained. That table gives V, J and clone size, and the DNA gave D and trimming. The sample records around 16,000 clones, around 80% of which are singletons. The ten top clones hold roughly 23% of the sample.

Of note for this clone: Its binding antigen is unknown. The sample holds no much larger clone one base away, and base qualities are not on file.

To be included, a participant needed at least one PBMC sample from before ART initiation plus at least two post-ART samples. All participants with HIV were treated in the United States of America. Before DNA extraction, cryopreserved samples of roughly 1-10 million PBMC were thawed and washed. At the time of the earliest PBMC sample for each participant with HIV, ages ranged from about 23 to 60 years. PBMC samples from each participant spanned 1-4 timepoints before ART initiation and 2-8 timepoints after ART initiation, with a median of 7 samples. Serial HIV viral load, CD4+ T-cell count, ART history and demographic data were obtained for every participant. Genomic DNA was extracted from unsorted PBMC with a Qiagen kit on a QIAcube, processed in batches of 12 samples. For CDR1 and CDR2, the germline V gene lists SGHRS and YFSETQ. Trimming takes 4 bases from V and 3 bases from J, and the germline ends sit 12 bases apart. Counted from cysteine to phenylalanine, this CDR3 has 14 amino acids. Kept here is only the CDR3 DNA, which spans 42 bases and is read in frame from base 1.

This specimen was unsorted PBMCs, taken 2.1 years after starting antiretroviral therapy. The receptor was isolated from a man in his forties with HIV. Here the chain combines TRBV5-1 and TRBJ2-3, and TRBD1 may be the D gene, going by 6 matching bases. The CDR3: CASSATGSTDTQYF. Read as DNA, the sequence is TGCGCCAGCAGCGCCACAGGGTCGACAGATACGCAGTATTTT.